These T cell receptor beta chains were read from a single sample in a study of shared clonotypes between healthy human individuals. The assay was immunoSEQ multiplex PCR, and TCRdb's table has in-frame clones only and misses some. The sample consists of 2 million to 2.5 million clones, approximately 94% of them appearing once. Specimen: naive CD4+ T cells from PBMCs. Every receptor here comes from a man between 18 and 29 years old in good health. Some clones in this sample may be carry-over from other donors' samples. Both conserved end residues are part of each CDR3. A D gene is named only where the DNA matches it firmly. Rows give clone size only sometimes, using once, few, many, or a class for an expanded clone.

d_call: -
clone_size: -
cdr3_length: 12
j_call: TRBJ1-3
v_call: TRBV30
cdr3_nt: TGTGCCTGCCGTGGACAGCTAAACACCATATATTTT
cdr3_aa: CACRGQLNTIYF

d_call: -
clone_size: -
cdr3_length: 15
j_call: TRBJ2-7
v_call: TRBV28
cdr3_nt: TGTGCCAGCAGTTTTGAAGGGAGGAGTTCCTACGAGCAGTACTTC
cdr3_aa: CASSFEGRSSYEQYF

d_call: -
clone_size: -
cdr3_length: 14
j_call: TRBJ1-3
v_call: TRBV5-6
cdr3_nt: TGTGCCAGCAGCCAGGGACCGCGGGCGAACACCATATATTTT
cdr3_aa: CASSQGPRANTIYF

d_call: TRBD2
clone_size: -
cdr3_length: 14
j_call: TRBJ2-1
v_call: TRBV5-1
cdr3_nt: TGCGCCAGCCGGGAGGCGGCCTCCTACAATGAGCAGTTCTTC
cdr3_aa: CASREAASYNEQFF

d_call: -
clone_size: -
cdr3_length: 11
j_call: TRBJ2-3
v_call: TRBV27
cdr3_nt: TGTGCCAGCAAAAGTGCAGATACGCAGTATTTT
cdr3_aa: CASKSADTQYF

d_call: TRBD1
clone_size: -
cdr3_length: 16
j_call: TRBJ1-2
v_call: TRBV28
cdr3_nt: TGTGCCAGCAGAACTCAGGGACCCCAGGGGGCGTGGGGCTACACCTTC
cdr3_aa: CASRTQGPQGAWGYTF

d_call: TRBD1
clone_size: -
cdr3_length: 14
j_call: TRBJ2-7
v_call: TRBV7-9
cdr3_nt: TGTGCCAGCAGTAGGGGACAGGGATCGCACGAGCAGTACTTC
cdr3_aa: CASSRGQGSHEQYF

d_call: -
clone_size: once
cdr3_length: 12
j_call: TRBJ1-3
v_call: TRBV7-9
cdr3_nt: TGTGCCAGCAGCGCCGGGGGAAACACCATATATTTT
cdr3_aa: CASSAGGNTIYF

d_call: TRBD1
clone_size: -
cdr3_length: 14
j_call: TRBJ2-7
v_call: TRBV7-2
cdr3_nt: TGTGCCAGCAGCCGTGGGACAGCCGCCTACGAGCAGTACTTC
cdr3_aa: CASSRGTAAYEQYF

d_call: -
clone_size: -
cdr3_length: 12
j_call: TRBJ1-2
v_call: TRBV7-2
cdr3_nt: TGTGCCAGCAGCTTAGGGGCGCGAGGCTACACCTTC
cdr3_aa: CASSLGARGYTF

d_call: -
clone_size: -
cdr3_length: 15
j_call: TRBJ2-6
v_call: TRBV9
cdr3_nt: TGTGCCAGCAGCGCCCGACTAGCTGGGGCCAACGTCCTGACTTTC
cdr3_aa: CASSARLAGANVLTF

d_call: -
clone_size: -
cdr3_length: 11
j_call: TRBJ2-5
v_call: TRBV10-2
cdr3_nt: TGCGCCAGCAGTGGTCGAGAGACCCAGTACTTC
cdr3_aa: CASSGRETQYF

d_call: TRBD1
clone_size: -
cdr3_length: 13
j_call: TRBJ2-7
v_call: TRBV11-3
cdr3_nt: TGTGCCAGCAGCCATGGGACAGGCTACGAGCAGTACTTC
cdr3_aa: CASSHGTGYEQYF

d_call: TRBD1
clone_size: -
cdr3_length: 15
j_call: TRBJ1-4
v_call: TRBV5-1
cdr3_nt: TGCGCCTCACGGGACAGGGATGTTGGGAATGAAAAACTGTTTTTT
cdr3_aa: CASRDRDVGNEKLFF

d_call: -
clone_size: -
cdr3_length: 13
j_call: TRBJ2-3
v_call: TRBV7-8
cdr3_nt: TGTGCCAGCAGCTTAGGGGCGGGAGATACGCAGTATTTT
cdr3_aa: CASSLGAGDTQYF